This T cell receptor (beta chain) was identified during a study of blood T cell repertoires in COVID-19. Germline V CDR1 and CDR2: KGHDR, SFDVKD. The V end lost 5 bases, the J end lost 10 bases, and 8 bases lay between the germline ends. The CDR3 totals 11 residues. Libraries were prepared by immunoSEQ multiplex PCR; TCRdb keeps only in-frame clonotypes and omits some of them. The repertoire holds approximately 120,000 clones, with roughly 71% as singletons. The genes are TRBV24-1 and TRBJ2-1; D gene uncertain. The source is an older man with acute or convalescent COVID-19. Sample: peripheral blood. CDR3 residues: CATSGFEEQFF. The CDR3 DNA sequence: TGTGCCACCAGTGGATTCGAGGAGCAGTTCTTC.